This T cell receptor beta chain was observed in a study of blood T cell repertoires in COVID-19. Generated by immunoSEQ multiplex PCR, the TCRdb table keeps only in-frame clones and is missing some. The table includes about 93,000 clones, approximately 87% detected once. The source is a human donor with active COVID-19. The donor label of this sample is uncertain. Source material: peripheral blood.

The CDR3 sequence: CASSSGLAGALSTDTQYF. In DNA form, the CDR3 reads TGTGCCAGCAGCTCTGGACTAGCGGGGGCCCTTTCCACAGATACGCAGTATTTT. This chain uses TRBV5-4 with TRBJ2-3; 13 bases are a match to TRBD2. The CDR3 extends over 18 amino acids. Germline loops: CDR1 SGHNT, CDR2 YYREEE (reference sequence). Trimming removed 3 bases from V and 2 bases from J; junction bases left unmatched: 9.